This T cell receptor beta chain was obtained from a study of T-cell reconstitution after alpha-beta-depleted transplantation in children. Study results and caveats: Newly made T cells mostly supplied T-cell counts and diversity one year after transplant. In patients about two months after transplant, alpha-beta T cells reportedly arose from several hundred expanded graft clones.

Unique molecular identifiers featured in how the TCRbeta library was prepared. A single record per CDR3 protein comes from TCRdb applying MiXCR to the PCR reads. The repertoire includes hundreds of thousands of distinct CDR3 sequences, roughly 7.8% of them detected once, and 9.1% sits in the top ten. A remark on this clonotype: The antigen is not known.

This CDR3 is built from 15 residues. Per germline, CDR1 KGHSH and CDR2 LQKENI. Between the trimmed V and J ends, which lost 3 bases and 3 bases, there was a span of 13 bases. This receptor was obtained from a female patient aged 2-9 years who had a stem cell transplant for Fanconi anemia, so the T cells may come from the graft donor. Sequences were derived from peripheral blood, sampled 360 days after TCRalphabeta/CD19-depleted stem cell transplant. The chain is built from TRBV18 and TRBJ2-3; D may be TRBD2 (6 bases). The CDR3 sequence is CASSPAGYGTDTQYF. DNA for the CDR3: TGTGCCAGCTCACCTGCGGGGTATGGTACAGATACGCAGTATTTT.